The T cell receptor beta chain under discussion was sequenced for a study of naive and memory T cell subsets. Cells stained for CD3, CD4, CD8, CD45RA, CD27 and viability were sorted into four CD45RA/CD27 subsets. The CDR3 covers 13 residues. The junction had 3 bases not matched to a gene; V was cut back by 3 bases and J by 8 bases. The germline V gene encodes CDR1 LGHNA and CDR2 YSLEER. This clonotype was observed a handful of times. Both TRBC1 and TRBC2 were covered by a beta constant-region primer of two equimolar oligonucleotides. TCRdb reanalysed the UMI-ligation and nested PCR reads using MiXCR and keeps one entry per CDR3 protein. The table includes some 36,000 distinct CDR3 sequences, less than 15% detected once.

Source material: effector memory CD4+ T cells from blood. The sample's subset: effector memory, CD45RA- CD27-. This clonotype originated in a human donor in good health. The V call is TRBV4-3, the J call TRBJ2-1; 8 bases match TRBD2. The CDR3 spells CASSHELADEQFF. In DNA, the CDR3 is TGCGCCAGCAGCCATGAACTAGCGGATGAGCAGTTCTTC.